This TCR beta chain was identified in a study of blood T cell repertoires in COVID-19. Study at large: Sources were T cells, B-cell-depleted T cells, or PBMCs; the material itself was cDNA or gDNA.

In the original workflow: Estimation of nucleated cell counts relied on the amplification of reference gene primers. This table comes from immunoSEQ multiplex PCR, and its TCRdb copy is limited to in-frame clones, with some not included. V and J calls and clone size are those listed in that table; D and trimming were worked out from the DNA. The sample lists roughly 250,000 clones, around 89% occurring once. The age range of participants was about 18 to 95 years, with residence in about two dozen US areas. The material sequenced was PBMCs or T cells enriched from blood (not recorded which). This clonotype was obtained from a man in his forties or fifties who had recovered from COVID-19.

The CDR3: CASSVSGQGGSFF. The CDR3 coding sequence is TGTGCCAGCAGCGTTTCCGGACAGGGTGGGTCTTTCTTT. The chain recombines TRBV11-3 with TRBJ1-1; 8 bases line up with TRBD1. Germline lookup yields CDR1 SGHNT and CDR2 YENEEA. The CDR3 covers 13 residues. The trim removed 5 bases at V and 12 bases at J, leaving 11 bases unmatched.